The T cell receptor beta chain under discussion was sequenced for a study of T cells in localized non-small cell lung cancer. Study observations and caveats: Out of the top 100 tumor clones, a median around 57 were seen in adjacent lung. Uninvolved adjacent lung showed peak T cell clonality, exceeding tumor. Longer overall survival was associated with a higher density of T cells in the blood. Sequencing covered just one tumor region, so heterogeneity cannot be ruled out.

To note about this clone: No antigen is known for it.

Germline loops: CDR1 LNHDA, CDR2 SQIVND (reference sequence). The ends lost 6 bases at V and 6 bases at J; junction bases unmatched: 3. The CDR3 has 13 amino acids. Libraries were prepared by immunoSEQ multiplex PCR; TCRdb keeps only in-frame clonotypes and omits some of them. Of some 72,000 clones in the sample, approximately 85% were seen once. The input for sequencing was peripheral blood, taken before any cancer treatment. The receptor was isolated from a man between 40 and 70 years old with stage I lung adenocarcinoma. The rearrangement joins TRBV19 to TRBJ1-5; 9 bases line up with TRBD1. CDR3 sequence reads: CASSPTGGQPQHF. The CDR3 DNA follows: TGTGCCAGTAGCCCGACAGGGGGTCAGCCCCAGCATTTT.